The source of this TCR beta chain is a study of T cell repertoires in cytomegalovirus infection. Whole-study context: It can be stated that public TCR beta signatures indicated CMV infection as well as a matching HLA type. Overall study findings and caveats: HLA-C-restricted CMV-specific TCR beta clonotypes prevailed in the ex vivo response. Cumulated frequencies of public TCR beta families served to identify carriers of CMV plus the relevant HLA.

This clonotype showed up just a few times. Its specificity is not known. TCRdb used MiXCR to reprocess the reads, holding one entry per CDR3 protein. In the table there are about 320,000 distinct CDR3 sequences, roughly 9.5% of which are singletons. The sequence was collected from a human donor in good health (CMV status not recorded). Some clones in this sample may be carry-over from other donors' samples. Specimen: PBMCs.

This CDR3 is CATTSPGQETQYF. CDR3 nucleotide sequence: TGTGCCACCACCTCGCCTGGACAAGAGACCCAGTACTTC. The chain carries TRBV6-5 and TRBJ2-5; D uncertain. This CDR3 spans 13 amino acids. Trimming left V 10 bases short and J 2 bases short, with 14 bases between. The germline V gene has CDR1 MNHEY and CDR2 SVGAGI.